This T cell receptor beta chain was captured by sequencing in a study of blood T cell repertoires in COVID-19. Across the whole study: Specimens from acute and convalescent COVID-19 originated in the United States, Italy and Spain. PBMCs, B-cell-depleted T cells, or T cells provided the cDNA or gDNA that made up the material.

Authors' processing steps: Quantification of nucleated cells was approximated via reference gene primer amplification. Here immunoSEQ multiplex PCR was the method, and the copy in TCRdb shows in-frame clones only, minus some. D and trimming were read from the DNA, whereas the V and J calls and clone size are those reported in that table. This sample carries 200,000 to 300,000 clones, 70% to 90% of them seen once, and the ten largest clones take under 9%. J was trimmed by 2 bases and V by 6 bases; bases with no gene match: 6. CDR1 is MNHNY and CDR2 is SVGAGI in the germline V gene (reference sequence). The CDR3 is made up of 16 amino acids. This clone occurred once.

The clonotype comes from a woman aged 70-85 years with active or convalescent COVID-19. The sample consisted of peripheral blood. This chain links TRBV6-6 with TRBJ2-2; 10 bases align to TRBD2. In DNA form, the CDR3 reads TGTGCCAGCAGGGTTATAGCGGGGGGAAACACCGGGGAGCTGTTTTTT. It encodes CASRVIAGGNTGELFF.